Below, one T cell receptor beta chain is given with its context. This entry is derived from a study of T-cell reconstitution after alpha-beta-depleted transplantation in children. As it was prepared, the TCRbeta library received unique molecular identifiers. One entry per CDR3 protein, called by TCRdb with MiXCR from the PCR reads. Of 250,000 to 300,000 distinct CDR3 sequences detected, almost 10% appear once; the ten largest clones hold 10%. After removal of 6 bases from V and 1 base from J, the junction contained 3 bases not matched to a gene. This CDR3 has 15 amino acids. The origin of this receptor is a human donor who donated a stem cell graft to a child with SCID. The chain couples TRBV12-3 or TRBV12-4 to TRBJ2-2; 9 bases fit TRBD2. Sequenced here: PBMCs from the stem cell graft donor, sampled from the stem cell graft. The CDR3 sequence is CASSQLAGNTGELFF. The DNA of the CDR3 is TGTGCCAGCAGCCAACTAGCGGGGAACACCGGGGAGCTGTTTTTT.